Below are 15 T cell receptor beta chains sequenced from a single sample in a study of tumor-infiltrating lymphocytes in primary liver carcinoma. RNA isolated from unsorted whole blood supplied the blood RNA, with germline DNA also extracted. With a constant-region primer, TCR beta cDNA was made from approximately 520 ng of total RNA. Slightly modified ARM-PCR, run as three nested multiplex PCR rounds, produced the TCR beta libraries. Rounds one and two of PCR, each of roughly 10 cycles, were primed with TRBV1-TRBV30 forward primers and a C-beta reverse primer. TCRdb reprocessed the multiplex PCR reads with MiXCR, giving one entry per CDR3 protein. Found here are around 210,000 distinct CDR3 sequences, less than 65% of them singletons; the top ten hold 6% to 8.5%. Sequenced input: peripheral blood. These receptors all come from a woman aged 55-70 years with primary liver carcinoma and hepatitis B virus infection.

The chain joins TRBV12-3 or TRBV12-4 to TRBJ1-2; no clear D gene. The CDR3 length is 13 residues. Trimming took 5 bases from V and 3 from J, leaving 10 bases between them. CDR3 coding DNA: TGTGCCAGCAGTCCTTCTAGGGACTATGGCTACACCTTC. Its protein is CASSPSRDYGYTF.

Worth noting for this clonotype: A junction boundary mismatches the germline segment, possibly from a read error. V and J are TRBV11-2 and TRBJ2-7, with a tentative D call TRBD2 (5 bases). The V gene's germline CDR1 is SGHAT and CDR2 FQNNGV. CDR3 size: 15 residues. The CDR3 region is CASSLIAGGRSEQYF. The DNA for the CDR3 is TGTGCCAGCAGCTTAATTGCGGGCGGGCGATCCGAGCAATACTTC.

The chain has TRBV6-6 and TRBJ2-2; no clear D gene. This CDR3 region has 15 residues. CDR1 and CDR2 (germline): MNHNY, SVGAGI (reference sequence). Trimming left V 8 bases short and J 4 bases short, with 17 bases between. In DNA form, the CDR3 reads TGTGCCAGCGGCCGTACGAAAGGCCTCACCGGGGAGCTGTTTTTT. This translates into CASGRTKGLTGELFF.

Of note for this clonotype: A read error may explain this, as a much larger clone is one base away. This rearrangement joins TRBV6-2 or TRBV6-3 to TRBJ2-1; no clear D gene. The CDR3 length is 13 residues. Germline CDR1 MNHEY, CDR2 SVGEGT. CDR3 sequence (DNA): TGTGGCAGCAGTTTTACCACCTACAATGAGCAGTTCTTC. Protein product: CGSSFTTYNEQFF.

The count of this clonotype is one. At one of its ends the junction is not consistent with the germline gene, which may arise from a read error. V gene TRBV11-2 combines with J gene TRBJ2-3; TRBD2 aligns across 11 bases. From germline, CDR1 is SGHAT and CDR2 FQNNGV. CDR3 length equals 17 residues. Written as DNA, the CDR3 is TGTGCCAGCAGCTGCTCACTAGCGGGAGTAGGGAAAGATATGCAGTATTTT. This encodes CASSCSLAGVGKDMQYF.

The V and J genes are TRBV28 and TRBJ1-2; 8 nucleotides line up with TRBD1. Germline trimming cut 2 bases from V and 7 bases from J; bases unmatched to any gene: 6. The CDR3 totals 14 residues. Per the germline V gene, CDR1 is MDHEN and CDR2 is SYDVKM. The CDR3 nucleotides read TGTGCCAGCAGTTTAACGACAGGGGCCGGTGGCTACACCTTC. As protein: CASSLTTGAGGYTF.

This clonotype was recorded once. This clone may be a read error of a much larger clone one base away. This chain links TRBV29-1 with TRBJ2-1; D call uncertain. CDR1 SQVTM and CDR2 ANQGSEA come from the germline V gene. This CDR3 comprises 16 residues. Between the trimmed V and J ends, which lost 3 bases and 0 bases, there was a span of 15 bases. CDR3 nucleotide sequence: TGCAGCGTTGACTTATTACTATGGGGCTCCTACAATGAGCAGTTCTTC. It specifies CSVDLLLWGSYNEQFF.

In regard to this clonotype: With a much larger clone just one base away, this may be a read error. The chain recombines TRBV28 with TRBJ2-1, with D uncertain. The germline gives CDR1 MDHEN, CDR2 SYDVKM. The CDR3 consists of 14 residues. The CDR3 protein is CASSLASSYNDQFF. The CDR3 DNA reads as TGTGCCAGCAGTTTGGCGAGCTCCTACAATGATCAGTTCTTC.

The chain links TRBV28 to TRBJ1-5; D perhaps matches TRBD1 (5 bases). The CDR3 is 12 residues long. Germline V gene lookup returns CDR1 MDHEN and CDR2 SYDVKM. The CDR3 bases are TGTGCGGGGGGGGAAATCAATCAGCCCCAGCATTTT. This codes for CAGGEINQPQHF.

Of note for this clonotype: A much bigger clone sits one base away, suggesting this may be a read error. In DNA form, the CDR3 reads TGTGCCAGCAGTAGCGTGTTGGCCTACAATGAGCAGTTCTTC. Its translation is CASSSVLAYNEQFF. The chain has TRBV28 and TRBJ2-1; D is unresolved. The V gene lost 5 bases and the J gene lost 2 bases, with 10 bases spanning the gap. Germline assignment: CDR1 MDHEN and CDR2 SYDVKM. CDR3 length: 14 amino acids.

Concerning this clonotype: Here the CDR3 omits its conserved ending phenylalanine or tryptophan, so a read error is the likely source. The CDR3 DNA reads as TGCAGCTCCACGAGGCCCGACAGGGGTGAGACTCAGTACTCC. Its translation: CSSTRPDRGETQYS. The rearrangement uses TRBV29-1 and TRBJ2-5; 8 bases align to TRBD1. The CDR3 sequence is 14 residues long. Germline values: CDR1 SQVTM, CDR2 ANQGSEA.

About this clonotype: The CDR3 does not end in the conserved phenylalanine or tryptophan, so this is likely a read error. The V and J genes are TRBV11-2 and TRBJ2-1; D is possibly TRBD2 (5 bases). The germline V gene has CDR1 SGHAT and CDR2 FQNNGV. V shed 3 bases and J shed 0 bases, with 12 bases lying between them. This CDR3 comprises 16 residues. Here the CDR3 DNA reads TGTGCCAGCAGCTTTTCCGGACGGGGCTCCTACAATGAGCAGTTCGTC. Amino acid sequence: CASSFSGRGSYNEQFV.

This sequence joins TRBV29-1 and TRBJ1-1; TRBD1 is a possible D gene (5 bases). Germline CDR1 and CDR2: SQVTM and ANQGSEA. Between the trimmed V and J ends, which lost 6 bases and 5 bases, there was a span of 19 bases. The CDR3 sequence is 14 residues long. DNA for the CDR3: TGCAGCGTCGTGGGGACCTCGAGAAGGACTGAAGCTTTCTTT. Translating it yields CSVVGTSRRTEAFF.

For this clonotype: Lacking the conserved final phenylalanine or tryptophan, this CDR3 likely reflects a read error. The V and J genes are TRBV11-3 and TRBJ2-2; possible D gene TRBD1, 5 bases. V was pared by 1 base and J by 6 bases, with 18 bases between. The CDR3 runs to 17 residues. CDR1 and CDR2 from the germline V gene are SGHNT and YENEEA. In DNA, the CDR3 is TGTGCCAGCAGCTTAGGAGGACACTTGTCTGGCCCCGGGGAGCTGTTTTCT. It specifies CASSLGGHLSGPGELFS.

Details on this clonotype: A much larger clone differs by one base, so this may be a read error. The CDR3, as DNA: TGTGCCAGCAGTATGGTCAGGGTGCCTGGAAACACCATATATTTT. Protein: CASSMVRVPGNTIYF. The V and J genes are TRBV12-3 or TRBV12-4 and TRBJ1-3; tentative D call: TRBD1 (5 bases). This CDR3 contains 15 residues. Between the trimmed V and J ends, which lost 5 bases and 2 bases, there was a span of 13 bases.